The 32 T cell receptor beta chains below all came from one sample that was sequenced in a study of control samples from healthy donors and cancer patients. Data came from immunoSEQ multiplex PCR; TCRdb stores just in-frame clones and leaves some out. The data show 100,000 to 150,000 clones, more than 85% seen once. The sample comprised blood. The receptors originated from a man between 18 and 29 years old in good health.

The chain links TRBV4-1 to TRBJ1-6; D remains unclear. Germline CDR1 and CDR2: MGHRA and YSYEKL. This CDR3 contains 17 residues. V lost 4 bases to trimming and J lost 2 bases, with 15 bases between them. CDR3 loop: CASSRAGPPAYNSPLHF. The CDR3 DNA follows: TGCGCCAGCAGCCGAGCGGGCCCACCGGCCTATAATTCACCCCTCCACTTT.

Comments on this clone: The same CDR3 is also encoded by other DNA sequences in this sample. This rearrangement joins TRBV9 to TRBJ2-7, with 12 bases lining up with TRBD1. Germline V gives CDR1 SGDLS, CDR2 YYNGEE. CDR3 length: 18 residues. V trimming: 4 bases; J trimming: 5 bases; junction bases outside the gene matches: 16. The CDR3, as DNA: TGTGCCAGCAGCATTGGGACAGGGGGCGGGGGTCCCGGGCACGAGCAGTACTTC. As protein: CASSIGTGGGGPGHEQYF. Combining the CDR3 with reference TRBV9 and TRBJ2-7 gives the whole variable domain DSGVTQTPKHLITATGQRVTLRCSPRSGDLSVYWYQQSLDQGLQFLIQYYNGEERAKGNILERFSAQQFPDLHSELNLSSLELGDSALYFCASSIGTGGGGPGHEQYFGPGTRLTVT.

The CDR3 nucleotides are TGTGCCAGCAGCTCCCCCGACAGGCCGAGGCCACCTGAAGCTTTCTTT. Translating it yields CASSSPDRPRPPEAFF. The chain combines TRBV11-2 with TRBJ1-1; D may be TRBD1 (6 bases). The V end lost 4 bases, the J end lost 6 bases, and 21 bases lay between the germline ends. CDR1 is SGHAT, CDR2 FQNNGV, per germline. The CDR3 length is 16 residues.

This CDR3 is CASSLTTGTSEGETQYF. Written as DNA, the CDR3 is TGTGCCAGCAGCTTAACAACCGGGACTAGCGAGGGAGAGACCCAGTACTTC. V gene TRBV11-3 combines with J gene TRBJ2-5, with 10 bases fitting TRBD2. Unmatched junction bases numbered 10, after V lost 2 bases and J lost 4 bases. Germline-derived CDR1 and CDR2 are SGHNT and YENEEA. The CDR3 is made up of 17 amino acids.

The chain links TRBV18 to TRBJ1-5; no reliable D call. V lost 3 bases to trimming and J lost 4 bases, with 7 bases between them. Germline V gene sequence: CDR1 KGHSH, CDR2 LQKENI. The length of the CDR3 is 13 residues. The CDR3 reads CASSPDPNQPQHF. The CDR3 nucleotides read TGTGCCAGCTCACCGGACCCGAATCAGCCCCAGCATTTT.

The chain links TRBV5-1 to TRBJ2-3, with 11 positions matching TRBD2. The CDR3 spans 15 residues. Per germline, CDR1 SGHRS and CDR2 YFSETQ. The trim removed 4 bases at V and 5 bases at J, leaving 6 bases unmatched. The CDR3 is CASSIGTSGRDTQYF. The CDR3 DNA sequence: TGCGCCAGCAGCATCGGGACTAGCGGTCGAGATACGCAGTATTTT. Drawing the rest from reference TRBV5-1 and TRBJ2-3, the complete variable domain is KAGVTQTPRYLIKTRGQQVTLSCSPISGHRSVSWYQQTPGQGLQFLFEYFSETQRNKGNFPGRFSGRQFSNSRSEMNVSTLELGDSALYLCASSIGTSGRDTQYFGPGTRLTVL.

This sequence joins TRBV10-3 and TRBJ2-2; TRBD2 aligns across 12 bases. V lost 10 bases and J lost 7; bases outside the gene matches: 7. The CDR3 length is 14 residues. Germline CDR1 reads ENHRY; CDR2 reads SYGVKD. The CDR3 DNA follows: TGTGCCACCTCTTGGACTAGCGGGAACGGGGAGCTGTTTTTT. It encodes CATSWTSGNGELFF.

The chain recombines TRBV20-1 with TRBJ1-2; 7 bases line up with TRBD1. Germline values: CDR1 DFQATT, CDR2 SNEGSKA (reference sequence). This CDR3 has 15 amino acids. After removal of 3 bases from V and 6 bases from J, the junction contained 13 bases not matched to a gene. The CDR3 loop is CSASPSRGRGNGYTF. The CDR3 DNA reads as TGCAGTGCTAGTCCATCTAGGGGGCGAGGGAATGGCTACACCTTC.

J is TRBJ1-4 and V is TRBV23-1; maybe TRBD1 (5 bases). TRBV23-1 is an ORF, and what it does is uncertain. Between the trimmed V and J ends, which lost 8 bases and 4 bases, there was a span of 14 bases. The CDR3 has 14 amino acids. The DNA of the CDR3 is TGCGCCAGCGACCAGGGACCACATAATGAAAAACTGTTTTTT. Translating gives CASDQGPHNEKLFF.

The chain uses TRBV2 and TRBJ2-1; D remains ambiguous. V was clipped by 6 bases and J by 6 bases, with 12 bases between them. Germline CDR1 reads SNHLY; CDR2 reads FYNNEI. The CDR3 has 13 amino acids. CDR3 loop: CASRDNGPNEQFF. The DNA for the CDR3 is TGTGCCAGCAGAGATAACGGACCCAATGAGCAGTTCTTC.

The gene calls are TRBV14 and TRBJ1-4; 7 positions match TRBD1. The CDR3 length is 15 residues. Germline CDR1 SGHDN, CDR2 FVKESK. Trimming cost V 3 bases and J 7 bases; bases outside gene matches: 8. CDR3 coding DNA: TGTGCCAGCAGCCACAGACAGGGAGTCCGTGAAAAACTGTTTTTT. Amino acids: CASSHRQGVREKLFF.

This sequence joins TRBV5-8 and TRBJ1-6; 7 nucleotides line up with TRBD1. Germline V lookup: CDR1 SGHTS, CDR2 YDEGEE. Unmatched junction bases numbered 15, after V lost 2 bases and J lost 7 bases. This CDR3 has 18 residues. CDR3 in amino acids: CASSFGRGYPLQNSPLHF. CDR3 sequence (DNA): TGTGCCAGCAGCTTTGGCAGGGGGTACCCTCTTCAAAATTCACCCCTCCACTTT.

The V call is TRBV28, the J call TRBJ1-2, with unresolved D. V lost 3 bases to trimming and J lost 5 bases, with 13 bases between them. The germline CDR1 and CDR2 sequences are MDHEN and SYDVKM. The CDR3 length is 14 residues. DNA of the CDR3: TGTGCCAGCAGTTTTTCAGGCGCGATGTATGGCTACACCTTC. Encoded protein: CASSFSGAMYGYTF.

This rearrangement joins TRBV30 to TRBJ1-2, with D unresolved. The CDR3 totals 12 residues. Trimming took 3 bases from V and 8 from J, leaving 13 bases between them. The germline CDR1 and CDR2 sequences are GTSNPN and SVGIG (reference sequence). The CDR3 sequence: CAWRVRGLGYTF. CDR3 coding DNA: TGTGCCTGGAGAGTGAGAGGACTCGGCTACACCTTC.

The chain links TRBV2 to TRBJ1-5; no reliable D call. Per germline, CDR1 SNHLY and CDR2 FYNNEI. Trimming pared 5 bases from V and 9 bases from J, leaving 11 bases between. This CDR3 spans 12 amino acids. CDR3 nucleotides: TGTGCCAGCAGTCCCCGTTTGCGGCCCCAGCATTTT. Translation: CASSPRLRPQHF.

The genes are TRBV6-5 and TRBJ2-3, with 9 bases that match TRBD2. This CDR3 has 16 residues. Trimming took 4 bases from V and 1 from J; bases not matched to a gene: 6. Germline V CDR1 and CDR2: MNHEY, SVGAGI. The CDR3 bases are TGTGCCAGCAGTTCGATTAGGACTAGCGGCACAGATACGCAGTATTTT. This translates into CASSSIRTSGTDTQYF.

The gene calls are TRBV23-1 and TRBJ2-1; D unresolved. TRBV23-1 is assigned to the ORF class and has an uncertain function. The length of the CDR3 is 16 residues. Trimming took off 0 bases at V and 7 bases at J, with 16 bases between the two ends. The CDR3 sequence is CASSQSWASKWNEQFF. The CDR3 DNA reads TGCGCCAGCAGTCAATCCTGGGCTAGTAAATGGAATGAGCAGTTCTTC.

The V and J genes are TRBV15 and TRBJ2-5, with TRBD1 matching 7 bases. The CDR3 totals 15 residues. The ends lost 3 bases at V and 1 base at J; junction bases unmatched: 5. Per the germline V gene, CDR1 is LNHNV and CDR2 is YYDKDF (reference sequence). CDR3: CATSRGQLSQETQYF. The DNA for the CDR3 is TGTGCCACCAGCAGGGGACAGTTAAGCCAAGAGACCCAGTACTTC.

The CDR3 protein is CASSLRDRVNEQFF. The CDR3 DNA follows: TGTGCCAGCAGTTTAAGGGACAGGGTAAATGAGCAGTTCTTC. The V gene is TRBV27, the J gene TRBJ2-1; TRBD1 matches 9 bases. The CDR3 is made up of 14 amino acids. The V gene's germline CDR1 is MNHEY and CDR2 SMNVEV (reference sequence). V lost 2 bases, J lost 7 bases, and 3 bases stayed unmatched.

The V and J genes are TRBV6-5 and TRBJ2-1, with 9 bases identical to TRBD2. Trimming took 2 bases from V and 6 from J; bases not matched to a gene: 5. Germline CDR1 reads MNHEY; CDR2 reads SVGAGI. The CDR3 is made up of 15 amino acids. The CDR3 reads CASSYRGRVGNEQFF. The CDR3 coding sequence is TGTGCCAGCAGTTACCGCGGGAGGGTTGGCAATGAGCAGTTCTTC.

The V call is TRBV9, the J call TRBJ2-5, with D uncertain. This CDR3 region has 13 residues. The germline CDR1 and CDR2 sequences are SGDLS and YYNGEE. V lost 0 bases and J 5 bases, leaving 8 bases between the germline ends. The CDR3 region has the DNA TGTGCCAGCAGCGTAGGGGGTCGGGAGACCCAGTACTTC. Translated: CASSVGGRETQYF.

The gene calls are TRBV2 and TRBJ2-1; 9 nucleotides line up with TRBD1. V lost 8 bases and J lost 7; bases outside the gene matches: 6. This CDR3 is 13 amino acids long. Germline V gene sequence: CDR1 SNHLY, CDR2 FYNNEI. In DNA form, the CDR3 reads TGTGCCAGCCACCGGGACAGGGATAATGAGCAGTTCTTC. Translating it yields CASHRDRDNEQFF.

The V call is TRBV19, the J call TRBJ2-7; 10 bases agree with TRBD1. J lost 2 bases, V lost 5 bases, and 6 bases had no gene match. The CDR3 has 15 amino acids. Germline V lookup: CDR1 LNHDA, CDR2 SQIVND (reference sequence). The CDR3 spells CASSSPDRGTYEQYF. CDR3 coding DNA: TGTGCCAGTAGTTCCCCGGACAGGGGGACCTACGAGCAGTACTTC.

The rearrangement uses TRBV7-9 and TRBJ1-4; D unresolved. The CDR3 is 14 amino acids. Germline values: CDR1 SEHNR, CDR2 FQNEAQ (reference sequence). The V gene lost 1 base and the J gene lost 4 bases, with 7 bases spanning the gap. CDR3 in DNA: TGTGCCAGCAGCTTAGGGGGTCTTAATGAAAAACTGTTTTTT. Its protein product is CASSLGGLNEKLFF.

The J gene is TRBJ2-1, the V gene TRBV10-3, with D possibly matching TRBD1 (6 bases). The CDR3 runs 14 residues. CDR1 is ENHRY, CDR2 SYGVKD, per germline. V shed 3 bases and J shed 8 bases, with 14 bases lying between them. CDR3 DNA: TGTGCCATCAGTGACCTCACAGGGAAGGATGAGCAGTTCTTC. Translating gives CAISDLTGKDEQFF.

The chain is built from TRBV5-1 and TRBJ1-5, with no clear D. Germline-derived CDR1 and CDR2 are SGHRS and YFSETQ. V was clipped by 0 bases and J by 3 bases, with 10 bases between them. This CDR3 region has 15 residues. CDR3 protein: CASSLEGTDNQPQHF. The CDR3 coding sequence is TGCGCCAGCAGCTTGGAGGGTACAGACAATCAGCCCCAGCATTTT.

The CDR3 is CSASAPWTSSNSPLHF. CDR3 DNA: TGCAGTGCTAGTGCCCCCTGGACCTCGTCAAATTCACCCCTCCACTTT. The V gene is TRBV20-1, the J gene TRBJ1-6; D is unresolved. Per germline, CDR1 DFQATT and CDR2 SNEGSKA (reference sequence). The CDR3 length is 16 residues. The ends were cut back, 3 bases at V and 7 bases at J, with 19 bases in the middle.

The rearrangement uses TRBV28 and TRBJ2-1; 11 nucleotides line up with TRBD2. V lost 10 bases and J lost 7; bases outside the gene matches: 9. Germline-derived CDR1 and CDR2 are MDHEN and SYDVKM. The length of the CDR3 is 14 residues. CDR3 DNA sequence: TGTGCCACCCTACTAGCGGGAGAGTATAATGAGCAGTTCTTC. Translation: CATLLAGEYNEQFF. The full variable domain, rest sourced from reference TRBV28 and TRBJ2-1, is DVKVTQSSRYLVKRTGEKVFLECVQDMDHENMFWYRQDPGLGLRLIYFSYDVKMKEKGDIPEGYSVSREKKERFSLILESASTNQTSMYLCATLLAGEYNEQFFGPGTRLTVL.

This CDR3 is CASSPTVPTGEQYF. DNA for the CDR3: TGTGCCAGCAGCCCGACAGTTCCCACGGGGGAGCAGTACTTC. The V and J genes are TRBV4-2 and TRBJ2-7; TRBD1 or TRBD2 may be the D gene (5 bases each). Germline V gene lookup returns CDR1 LGHNA and CDR2 YNFKEQ. CDR3 length: 14 residues. The V and J ends lost 4 bases and 7 bases respectively, with 17 bases between them.

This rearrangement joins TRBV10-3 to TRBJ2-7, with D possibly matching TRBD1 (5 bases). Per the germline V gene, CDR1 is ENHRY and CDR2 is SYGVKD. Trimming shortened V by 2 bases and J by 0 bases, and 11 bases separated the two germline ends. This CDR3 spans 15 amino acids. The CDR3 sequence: CAISETGDSSYEQYF. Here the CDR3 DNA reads TGTGCCATCAGTGAGACAGGAGATAGCTCCTACGAGCAGTACTTC.

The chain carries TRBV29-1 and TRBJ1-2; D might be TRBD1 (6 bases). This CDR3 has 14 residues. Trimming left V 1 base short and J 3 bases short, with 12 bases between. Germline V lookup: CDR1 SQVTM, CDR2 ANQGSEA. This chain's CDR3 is CSVEGGAGDYGYTF. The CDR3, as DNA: TGCAGCGTTGAAGGAGGGGCAGGGGACTATGGCTACACCTTC.

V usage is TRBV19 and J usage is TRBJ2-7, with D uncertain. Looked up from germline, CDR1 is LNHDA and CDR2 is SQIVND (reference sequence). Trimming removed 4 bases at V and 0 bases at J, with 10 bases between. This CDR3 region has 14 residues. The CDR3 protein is CASSRQPHSYEQYF. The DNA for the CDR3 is TGTGCCAGTAGTAGGCAACCCCACTCCTACGAGCAGTACTTC.